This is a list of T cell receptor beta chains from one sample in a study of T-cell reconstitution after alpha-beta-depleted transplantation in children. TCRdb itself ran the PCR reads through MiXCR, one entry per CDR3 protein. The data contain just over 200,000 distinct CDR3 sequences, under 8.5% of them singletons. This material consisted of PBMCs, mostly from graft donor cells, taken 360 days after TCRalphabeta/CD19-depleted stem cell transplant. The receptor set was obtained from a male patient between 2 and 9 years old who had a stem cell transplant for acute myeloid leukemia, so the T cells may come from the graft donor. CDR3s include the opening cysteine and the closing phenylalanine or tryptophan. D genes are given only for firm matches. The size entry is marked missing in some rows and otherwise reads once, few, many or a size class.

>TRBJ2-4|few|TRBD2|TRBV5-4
CASSFSPSGLAGTVNIQYF
TGTGCCAGCAGCTTTAGCCCTTCGGGACTAGCGGGAACAGTAAACATTCAGTACTTC
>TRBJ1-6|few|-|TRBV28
CASSLMRSAVSF
TGTGCCAGCAGTTTAATGAGGTCAGCCGTCTCCTTT
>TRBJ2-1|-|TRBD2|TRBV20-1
CSARVGGPREQFF
TGCAGTGCTAGAGTGGGAGGGCCCCGCGAGCAGTTCTTC
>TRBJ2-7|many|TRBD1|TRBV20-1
CSAPSPGTGASGLVWEQYF
TGCAGTGCTCCATCCCCCGGGACAGGGGCTTCGGGACTCGTATGGGAGCAGTACTTC
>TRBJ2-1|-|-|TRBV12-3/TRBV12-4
CASSFDFGPVGQFF
TGTGCCAGCAGTTTCGATTTTGGACCAGTGGGGCAGTTCTTC
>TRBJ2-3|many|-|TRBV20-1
CSARRGAGLRDTQYF
TGCAGTGCTCGGCGCGGGGCGGGACTTCGCGATACGCAGTATTTT
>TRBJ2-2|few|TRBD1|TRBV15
CATSRSDRAYTGELFF
TGTGCCACCAGCAGATCGGACAGGGCGTACACCGGGGAGCTGTTTTTT
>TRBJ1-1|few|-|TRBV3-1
CASSQDLGGAFF
TGTGCCAGCAGCCAAGATCTTGGGGGAGCTTTCTTT
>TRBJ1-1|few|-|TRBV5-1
CASSLDSVLNTEAFF
TGCGCCAGCAGCTTGGACTCAGTTTTGAACACTGAAGCTTTCTTT
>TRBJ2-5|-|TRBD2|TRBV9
CASSVAPGGGQETQYF
TGTGCCAGCAGCGTAGCACCGGGAGGGGGCCAAGAGACCCAGTACTTC
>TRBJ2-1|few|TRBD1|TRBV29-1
CSVEGDRGVYNEQFF
TGCAGCGTTGAAGGAGACAGGGGGGTCTACAATGAGCAGTTCTTC
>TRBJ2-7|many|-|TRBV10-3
CAILHGLTYEQYF
TGTGCCATCCTTCATGGGCTAACCTACGAGCAGTACTTC
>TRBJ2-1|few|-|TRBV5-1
CASSFTGAHEQFF
TGCGCCAGCAGCTTTACGGGAGCCCATGAGCAGTTCTTC
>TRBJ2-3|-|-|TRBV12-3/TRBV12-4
CASSLPVGGGTSADTQYF
TGTGCCAGCAGTTTACCGGTAGGCGGAGGTACAAGTGCAGATACGCAGTATTTT
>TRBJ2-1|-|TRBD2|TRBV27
CASSSLAGAYNEQFF
TGTGCCAGCAGCAGCCTAGCGGGAGCTTACAATGAGCAGTTCTTC
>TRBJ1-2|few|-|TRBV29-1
CSVSRQANYGYTF
TGCAGCGTCTCCCGACAGGCTAACTATGGCTACACCTTC
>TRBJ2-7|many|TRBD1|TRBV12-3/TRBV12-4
CASRITTGYEQYF
TGTGCCAGCAGAATAACGACAGGGTACGAGCAGTACTTC
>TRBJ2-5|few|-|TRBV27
CASSIEGRYQETQYF
TGTGCCAGCAGTATAGAGGGGCGATACCAAGAGACCCAGTACTTC
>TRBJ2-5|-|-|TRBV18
CASSPLNIGETQYF
TGTGCCAGCTCACCACTCAACATTGGGGAGACCCAGTACTTC
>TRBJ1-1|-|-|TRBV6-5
CASSYSRVLGGGTEAFF
TGTGCCAGCAGTTACTCGAGAGTGCTGGGCGGTGGAACTGAAGCTTTCTTT
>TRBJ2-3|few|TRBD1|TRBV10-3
CAISEGGQGTGTQYF
TGTGCCATCAGTGAGGGTGGACAGGGTACTGGTACGCAGTATTTT
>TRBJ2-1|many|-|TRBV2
CASTEPWSRNEQFF
TGTGCCAGCACCGAACCCTGGTCGCGGAATGAGCAGTTCTTC
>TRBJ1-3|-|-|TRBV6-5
CASSSTQLSGNTIYF
TGTGCCAGCAGTTCCACACAGCTCTCTGGAAACACCATATATTTT
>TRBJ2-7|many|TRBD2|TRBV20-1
CSARSLAGGQAYEQYF
TGCAGTGCTAGATCGCTAGCGGGAGGCCAGGCCTACGAGCAGTACTTC
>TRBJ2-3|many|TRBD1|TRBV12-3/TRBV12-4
CASRPTGATDTQYF
TGTGCCAGCAGACCGACAGGGGCCACAGATACGCAGTATTTT